These 8 T cell receptor beta chains were sequenced from one sample in a study of T-cell reconstitution after alpha-beta-depleted transplantation in children. A TCRbeta library incorporating unique molecular identifiers was prepared. TCRdb analysed the PCR reads with MiXCR anew, one entry per CDR3 protein. The data hold around 440,000 distinct CDR3 sequences, with under 12% observed a single time. This material consisted of PBMCs, taken before TCRalphabeta/CD19-depleted stem cell transplant. The origin of the receptors is a child aged 2 to 10 with inherited bone marrow failure, due to receive a stem cell transplant.

This clonotype was seen repeatedly, ten times or more. The chain links TRBV9 to TRBJ2-7; maybe TRBD1 (6 bases). This CDR3 has 13 amino acids. CDR1 SGDLS and CDR2 YYNGEE come from the germline V gene. Trimming took 3 bases from V and 5 from J, leaving 12 bases between them. This CDR3 reads CASSATGMDEQYF. In DNA, the CDR3 is TGTGCCAGCAGCGCGACAGGAATGGACGAGCAGTACTTC.

V usage is TRBV6-5 and J usage is TRBJ2-7; TRBD1 agrees at 11 bases. The ends lost 2 bases at V and 12 bases at J; junction bases unmatched: 6. The CDR3 runs to 13 residues. Germline CDR1 is MNHEY and CDR2 is SVGAGI. CDR3: CASSYGTGGDPYF. The CDR3 DNA is TGTGCCAGCAGTTACGGGACAGGGGGAGATCCGTACTTC.

The chain joins TRBV27 to TRBJ2-7, with TRBD1 identical over 10 bases. The germline V gene encodes CDR1 MNHEY and CDR2 SMNVEV (reference sequence). Trimming at V came to 4 bases and at J to 6 bases, leaving 6 bases not matched to a gene. The CDR3 is 14 amino acids. CDR3 loop: CASSWTGGQAEQYF. Written as DNA, the CDR3 is TGTGCCAGCAGTTGGACAGGGGGTCAAGCCGAGCAGTACTTC.

This clonotype was observed many times. The V and J genes are TRBV4-1 and TRBJ2-7; D possibly matches TRBD1 or TRBD2 (5 bases each). This CDR3 is 15 amino acids long. The germline V gene has CDR1 MGHRA and CDR2 YSYEKL. Trimming cost V 0 bases and J 1 base, with 10 bases left between them. The CDR3 DNA reads as TGCGCCAGCAGCCAAGATGGGGACCTTTCCTACGAGCAGTACTTC. This sequence encodes CASSQDGDLSYEQYF.

This clonotype came up a few times. The J gene is TRBJ2-2, the V gene TRBV5-1; D could derive from TRBD1 or TRBD2 (5 bases each). V lost 0 bases to trimming and J lost 0 bases, with 9 bases between them. CDR1 SGHRS and CDR2 YFSETQ come from the germline V gene. The CDR3 is 16 residues long. Here the CDR3 reads CASSLAGDANTGELFF. CDR3 DNA: TGCGCCAGCAGCTTGGCCGGGGACGCGAACACCGGGGAGCTGTTTTTT.

The V gene is TRBV5-6, the J gene TRBJ2-7; the D is unclear. V was clipped by 0 bases and J by 3 bases, with 7 bases between them. Per the germline V gene, CDR1 is SGHDT and CDR2 is YYEEEE. CDR3 size: 13 residues. CDR3: CASSLDRNYEQYF. In nucleotides, the CDR3 is TGTGCCAGCAGCTTGGACAGAAACTACGAGCAGTACTTC.

This clonotype was observed at least ten times. The CDR3, as DNA: TGCAGCGCCGATCTGGGACAGGGGGGCTCCTACGAGCAGTACTTC. Its protein is CSADLGQGGSYEQYF. This rearrangement joins TRBV29-1 to TRBJ2-7; 11 bases line up with TRBD1. J gave up 0 bases and V 7 bases, and 8 bases lay outside the gene matches. The germline V gene encodes CDR1 SQVTM and CDR2 ANQGSEA. This CDR3 region has 15 residues.

The gene calls are TRBV11-1 and TRBJ2-4; no clear D gene. Germline lookup yields CDR1 SGHAT and CDR2 FQDESV (reference sequence). CDR3 length: 14 amino acids. The germline V and J ends were trimmed by 0 bases and 8 bases, with 11 bases remaining between them. The CDR3 sequence: CASSLAGGVHIQYF. The CDR3 nucleotides read TGTGCCAGCAGCTTAGCAGGCGGTGTGCACATTCAGTACTTC.